This T cell receptor (beta chain) comes out of a study of shared T cell receptors in the human thymus. Only in-frame clones appear in the TCRdb table, and some are missing; sequencing was by immunoSEQ multiplex PCR. The repertoire holds about 500,000 clones, with approximately 80% as singletons. The junction had 8 bases not matched to a gene; V was cut back by 8 bases and J by 9 bases. Germline values: CDR1 SNHLY, CDR2 FYNNEI. The CDR3 has 14 amino acids. This sample also belongs to another study, concerning human thymus T cells. That study adds: Resected material from corrective heart surgery provided the thymus tissue analysed.

Sequenced material: thymocytes. This sequence was found in a boy under two years old with a congenital heart defect. V and J are TRBV2 and TRBJ2-1, with 12 bases fitting TRBD1. The CDR3 loop is CASGGTGGYGEQFF. Written as DNA, the CDR3 is TGTGCCAGCGGTGGGACAGGGGGCTACGGTGAGCAGTTCTTC.